Below are 21 T cell receptor beta chains sequenced from a single sample in a study of Ad26.COV2.S vaccination and SARS-CoV-2 variants. Treatment defined: over 15 received Ad26.COV2.S at low or high dose, single or two shots; about 5 received placebo; per-sample allocation not given. Sampling was performed 63 days after the first vaccine or placebo injection. The repertoire was sequenced with immunoSEQ multiplex PCR; TCRdb's copy has only in-frame clones and lacks some. This table holds a few hundred thousand clones, roughly 84% found once. Sequences were derived from peripheral blood, sampled in a trial of Ad26.COV2.S vaccine versus placebo. The receptors shown here come from a person between 18 and 65 years old who received the Ad26.COV2.S COVID-19 vaccine or a placebo.

The chain employs TRBV9 and TRBJ2-2; a possible D gene is TRBD2 (6 bases). Trimming took 3 bases from V and 2 from J, leaving 11 bases between them. The CDR3 sequence is 15 residues long. Per the germline V gene, CDR1 is SGDLS and CDR2 is YYNGEE. The CDR3 DNA is TGTGCCAGCAGCGCCCGGGACTCTAACACCGGGGAGCTGTTTTTT. Encoded protein: CASSARDSNTGELFF.

Notes on this clone: At the DNA level, this CDR3 is encoded by other sequences in the same sample as well. The chain carries TRBV29-1 and TRBJ2-7; D is perhaps TRBD2 (5 bases). This CDR3 is built from 12 residues. Germline V gives CDR1 SQVTM, CDR2 ANQGSEA. With 1 base removed from V and 2 bases from J, the gap between germline ends came to 6 bases. The CDR3 protein is CSVEGRAYEQYF. The CDR3 nucleotides read TGCAGCGTTGAAGGGCGGGCCTACGAGCAGTACTTC.

CDR3 in DNA: TGTGCCAGCAGCCCTTCGGGGGGGAACTATGGCTACACCTTC. Protein sequence: CASSPSGGNYGYTF. The J gene is TRBJ1-2, the V gene TRBV3-1 (or the pseudogene TRBV3-2); maybe TRBD1 (5 bases). With 4 bases removed from V and 2 bases from J, the gap between germline ends came to 11 bases. The CDR3 has 14 amino acids. Germline V gene lookup returns CDR1 LGHDT and CDR2 YNNKEL (reference sequence).

The chain carries TRBV6-6 and TRBJ2-5; 7 bases are shared with TRBD1. This CDR3 region has 15 residues. Germline loops: CDR1 MNHNY, CDR2 SVGAGI (reference sequence). Losses at the gene ends were 6 bases for V and 0 bases for J; bases not matched to a gene: 7. This CDR3 is CASRLRDRDQETQYF. The CDR3 nucleotides read TGTGCCAGCAGACTCCGCGACAGGGACCAAGAGACCCAGTACTTC.

This chain joins TRBV12-3 or TRBV12-4 and TRBJ1-5, with D perhaps matching TRBD1 (5 bases). V lost 3 bases and J lost 4, with 7 bases in between. This CDR3 is built from 13 residues. The DNA of the CDR3 is TGTGCCAGCAGTTTTGAGGGGAATCAGCCCCAGCATTTT. Encoded protein: CASSFEGNQPQHF.

The chain carries TRBV3-1 (or the pseudogene TRBV3-2) and TRBJ2-7; 10 nucleotides line up with TRBD1. Trimming took 4 bases from V and 7 from J; bases not matched to a gene: 4. This CDR3 comprises 13 residues. CDR1 is LGHDT, CDR2 YNNKEL, per germline (reference sequence). CDR3 nucleotide sequence: TGTGCCAGCAGCCTCCGGACAGGGGGAGAGCAGTACTTC. Amino acid sequence: CASSLRTGGEQYF.

The CDR3 protein is CASSLKGYEQYF. The CDR3 coding sequence is TGTGCCAGCAGCTTAAAGGGTTACGAGCAGTACTTC. This rearrangement joins TRBV7-2 to TRBJ2-7; D unclear. Germline V gene lookup returns CDR1 SGHTA and CDR2 FQGNSA. V was pared by 2 bases and J by 4 bases, with 6 bases between. The CDR3 extends over 12 amino acids.

This clone was picked up a small number of times. The J gene is TRBJ1-2, the V gene TRBV9; 7 bases line up with TRBD1. After removal of 2 bases from V and 2 bases from J, the junction contained 6 bases not matched to a gene. Germline V gene data show CDR1 as SGDLS and CDR2 as YYNGEE. This CDR3 spans 15 amino acids. CDR3: CASSVGPGQNYGYTF. As DNA, the CDR3 is TGTGCCAGCAGCGTTGGTCCGGGACAGAACTATGGCTACACCTTC.

In this sample, this clone turned up once. The chain has TRBV20-1 and TRBJ1-2, with D hard to call. Germline assignment: CDR1 DFQATT and CDR2 SNEGSKA (reference sequence). The V and J ends lost 2 bases and 3 bases respectively, with 4 bases between them. The CDR3 length is 11 residues. CDR3 DNA: TGCAGTGCTAGACAGGACTATGGCTACACCTTC. Residues: CSARQDYGYTF.

Only one count was recorded for this clone. V is TRBV28 and J is TRBJ2-1; the D is unclear. Trimming removed 10 bases at V and 5 bases at J, with 6 bases between. Germline loops: CDR1 MDHEN, CDR2 SYDVKM. CDR3 length equals 10 residues. The CDR3 protein is CAIADNEQFF. In DNA form, the CDR3 reads TGTGCCATCGCCGACAATGAGCAGTTCTTC.

The rearrangement links TRBV15 to TRBJ1-2, with unresolved D. Per the germline V gene, CDR1 is LNHNV and CDR2 is YYDKDF (reference sequence). Trimming stripped 1 base from V and 5 bases from J, with 14 bases between. CDR3 length equals 15 residues. For the CDR3, the DNA is TGTGCCACCAGCAGAGGTCTGACCTTGGGGTATGGCTACACCTTC. It specifies CATSRGLTLGYGYTF.

This clone showed up just once. V is TRBV7-6 and J is TRBJ2-6; no firm D call. V lost 1 base and J lost 0, with 7 bases in between. This CDR3 region has 16 residues. CDR1 is SGHVS and CDR2 is FNYEAQ in the germline V gene. The chain's CDR3 is CASSLGAISGANVLTF. CDR3 bases: TGTGCCAGCAGCTTAGGAGCCATCTCTGGGGCCAACGTCCTGACTTTC.

This clone is a singleton in its sample. V is TRBV7-9 and J is TRBJ2-6; the D is unclear. The CDR3 consists of 14 residues. Deletions cut 10 bases from V and 1 base from J, with 11 bases between. Germline V gene lookup returns CDR1 SEHNR and CDR2 FQNEAQ (reference sequence). CDR3 nucleotides: TGTGCCACAAAGCAGTCTTCTGGGGCCAACGTCCTGACTTTC. It encodes CATKQSSGANVLTF.

This chain uses TRBV5-4 with TRBJ1-2, with 7 nucleotides matching TRBD1. CDR3 size: 16 residues. The germline CDR1 and CDR2 sequences are SGHNT and YYREEE (reference sequence). V gave up 2 bases and J gave up 4 bases; unmatched junction bases: 11. As DNA, the CDR3 is TGTGCCAGCAGCTTTGGGACCCAATCAGGGGGCTATGGCTACACCTTC. Translated: CASSFGTQSGGYGYTF.

The chain is built from TRBV23-1 and TRBJ2-7; 9 bases fit TRBD1. TRBV23-1 counts as an open reading frame of uncertain function. With 5 bases clipped from V and 7 bases from J, the junction kept 12 bases outside the gene matches. The CDR3 loop spans 15 amino acids. The CDR3: CASSSPGTGPVEQYF. CDR3 DNA sequence: TGCGCCAGCAGTTCCCCGGGGACAGGGCCGGTAGAGCAGTACTTC.

The V call is TRBV13, the J call TRBJ2-7; D is perhaps TRBD1 or TRBD2 (6 bases each). This CDR3 contains 13 residues. Germline assignment: CDR1 PRHDT and CDR2 FYEKMQ (reference sequence). V was shortened by 4 bases and J by 0 bases, with 7 bases between the two germline ends. The CDR3 region is CASSWGASYEQYF. CDR3 bases: TGTGCCAGCAGCTGGGGGGCCTCCTACGAGCAGTACTTC.

This chain links TRBV4-2 with TRBJ1-3; D possibly corresponds to TRBD1 (5 bases). The CDR3 totals 13 residues. Trimming removed 1 base at V and 4 bases at J, with 5 bases between. Germline CDR1 and CDR2: LGHNA and YNFKEQ. The CDR3 sequence is CASSQAGGNTIYF. For the CDR3, the DNA is TGTGCCAGCAGCCAAGCAGGGGGAAACACCATATATTTT.

This chain links TRBV24-1 with TRBJ2-3; D remains unclear. The CDR3 runs to 13 residues. The germline CDR1 and CDR2 sequences are KGHDR and SFDVKD. Trimming took 7 bases from V and 2 from J, leaving 9 bases between them. The CDR3 loop reads CATRQEYTDTQYF. The CDR3, as DNA: TGTGCCACCAGACAAGAATACACAGATACGCAGTATTTT.

The genes are TRBV18 and TRBJ2-5, with a tentative D call TRBD1 (6 bases). The ends were cut back, 4 bases at V and 3 bases at J, with 9 bases in the middle. CDR3 length equals 13 residues. Germline CDR1 and CDR2: KGHSH and LQKENI. The CDR3 bases are TGTGCCAGCTCACTGGGACAAAAAGAGACCCAGTACTTC. It yields the protein CASSLGQKETQYF.

This chain joins TRBV14 and TRBJ1-2, with a possible D match to TRBD1 (6 bases). The germline gives CDR1 SGHDN, CDR2 FVKESK. This CDR3 region has 12 residues. Trimming stripped 2 bases from V and 9 bases from J, with 10 bases between. The CDR3, as DNA: TGTGCCAGCAGCCAATACAGGGCCAGCTACACCTTC. Protein product: CASSQYRASYTF.

The gene calls are TRBV4-2 and TRBJ1-2; D is uncertain. The V end lost 0 bases, the J end lost 2 bases, and 4 bases lay between the germline ends. Germline V gene sequence: CDR1 LGHNA, CDR2 YNFKEQ. CDR3 length: 13 residues. CDR3 protein: CASSQDLNYGYTF. The CDR3, as DNA: TGTGCCAGCAGCCAAGATTTAAACTATGGCTACACCTTC.